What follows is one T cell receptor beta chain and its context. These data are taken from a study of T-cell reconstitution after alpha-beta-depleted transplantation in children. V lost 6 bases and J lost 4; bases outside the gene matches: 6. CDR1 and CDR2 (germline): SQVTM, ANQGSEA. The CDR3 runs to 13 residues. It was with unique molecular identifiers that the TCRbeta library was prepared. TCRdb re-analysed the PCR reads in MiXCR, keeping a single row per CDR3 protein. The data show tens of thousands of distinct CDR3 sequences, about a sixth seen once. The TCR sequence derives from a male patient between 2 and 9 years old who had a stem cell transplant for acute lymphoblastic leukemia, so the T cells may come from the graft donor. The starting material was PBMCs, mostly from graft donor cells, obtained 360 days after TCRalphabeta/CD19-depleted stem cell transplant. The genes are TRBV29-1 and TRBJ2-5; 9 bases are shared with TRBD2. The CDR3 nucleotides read TGCAGCGTAGCGGGAGGAGTTCCAGAGACCCAGTACTTC. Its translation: CSVAGGVPETQYF.